The table lists the clone carrying this T cell receptor beta chain with a few counts. The CDR3 totals 14 residues. Germline V gene data show CDR1 as MGHRA and CDR2 as YSYEKL. V was clipped by 6 bases and J by 4 bases, with 15 bases between them. This record belongs to a study of shared clonotypes between healthy human individuals. TCRdb's copy holds only in-frame clones and misses some; the assay was immunoSEQ multiplex PCR. The table has about 2.2 million clones, 85% to 95% seen once. CD45RO-negative CD8 cells positively selected for CCR7 made up the naive population, which excluded terminally differentiated effector memory CD45RA+ cells.

This chain connects TRBV4-1 to TRBJ1-1, with D perhaps matching TRBD1 (5 bases). Sequenced: naive CD8+ T cells from PBMCs. The sequence derives from a man in his late teens or twenties in good health. Some clones in this sample may be carry-over from other donors' samples. This CDR3 is CASRLGGQGTEAFF. For the CDR3, the DNA is TGCGCCAGCAGGCTTGGCGGTCAGGGCACTGAAGCTTTCTTT.